The 24 T cell receptor beta chains below were found in one sample sequenced in a study of blood T cells in healthy people across ages (dated by TCRdb to 2015 to 2017). Library preparation used 5' RACE. The reads were generated on an Illumina HiSeq 2500. A second 7 to 11 cycle PCR used a sample-barcoded 5' primer and a J-beta primer mix. TCRdb passed the public sequencing reads through fastp at Q25 and MiXCR, retaining productive beta sequences. Entries are consolidated by CDR3 protein sequence, retaining the most common genes and DNA. This sample gives 500,000 to 700,000 distinct CDR3 sequences in total; about 30% of them show up just once. Around 16% of the sample comes from the top ten. Sequenced input: blood. These receptors all come from a woman at least 80 years old in good health.

CDR3 in DNA: TGTGCCAGCAGCCAAGAGGGTCGGGGACTAGCGGACAATGAGCAGTTCTTC. This encodes CASSQEGRGLADNEQFF. The chain couples TRBV4-2 to TRBJ2-1; TRBD2 matches 11 bases. The CDR3 is made up of 17 amino acids. V was clipped by 0 bases and J by 5 bases; unmatched bases: 6. Germline V CDR1 and CDR2: LGHNA, YNFKEQ.

On this clonotype: It may be a read error: a sequence one base away is much more abundant. V gene TRBV18 combines with J gene TRBJ2-7, with TRBD2 identical over 13 bases. The germline V gene has CDR1 KGHSH and CDR2 LQKENI. The CDR3 extends over 16 amino acids. V shed 3 bases and J 7 bases; nucleotides not matched to a gene: 9. CDR3 sequence: CASSPVTSGGANEQYF. In nucleotides, the CDR3 is TGTGCCAGCTCACCGGTCACTAGCGGGGGGGCAAATGAGCAGTACTTC. The full variable domain, rest sourced from reference TRBV18 and TRBJ2-7, is NAGVMQNPRHLVRRRGQEARLRCSPMKGHSHVYWYRQLPEEGLKFMVYLQKENIIDESGMPKERFSAEFPKEGPSILRIQQVVRGDSAAYFCASSPVTSGGANEQYFGPGTRLTVT.

The chain couples TRBV7-2 to TRBJ1-3; D gene ambiguous. In germline, CDR1 is SGHTA, CDR2 FQGNSA. The CDR3 totals 16 residues. The ends were cut back, 5 bases at V and 0 bases at J, with 14 bases in the middle. The CDR3 spells CASSVKTTGSGNTIYF. The CDR3 nucleotides are TGTGCCAGCAGCGTAAAGACAACGGGCTCTGGAAACACCATATATTTT. The full variable domain, its missing parts supplied by reference TRBV7-2 and TRBJ1-3, is GAGVSQSPSNKVTEKGKDVELRCDPISGHTALYWYRQSLGQGLEFLIYFQGNSAPDKSGLPSDRFSAERTGGSVSTLTIQRTQQEDSAVYLCASSVKTTGSGNTIYFGEGSWLTVV.

In its sample, this clonotype was seen a few times. The rearrangement uses TRBV7-9 and TRBJ1-1, with 7 bases matching TRBD1. V shed 0 bases and J 3 bases; nucleotides not matched to a gene: 7. This CDR3 is 16 amino acids long. CDR1 is SEHNR, CDR2 FQNEAQ, per germline (reference sequence). The CDR3 loop is CASSLASGGGDTEAFF. For the CDR3, the DNA is TGTGCCAGCAGCTTAGCCTCAGGGGGTGGGGACACTGAAGCTTTCTTT.

This clonotype was detected many times. The chain links TRBV25-1 to TRBJ2-7; D call uncertain. The CDR3 is made up of 14 amino acids. Trimming removed 1 base from V and 0 bases from J, with 7 bases in between. Germline loops: CDR1 MGHDK, CDR2 SYGVNS. The CDR3 region is CASSESGSSYEQYF. The CDR3 nucleotides are TGTGCCAGCAGTGAATCAGGCAGCTCCTACGAGCAGTACTTC.

The chain has TRBV9 and TRBJ1-2; D uncertain. V lost 2 bases to trimming and J lost 6 bases, with 8 bases between them. The germline gives CDR1 SGDLS, CDR2 YYNGEE. The CDR3 length is 12 residues. The DNA of the CDR3 is TGTGCCAGCAGCGTGCGTGGCCATGGCTACACCTTC. Protein: CASSVRGHGYTF.

In its sample, this clonotype was seen many times. The genes are TRBV6-5 and TRBJ1-2; D gene uncertain. Germline-derived CDR1 and CDR2 are MNHEY and SVGAGI. The V gene lost 8 bases and the J gene lost 2 bases, with 12 bases spanning the gap. The CDR3 is 13 amino acids. CDR3 in DNA: TGTGCCAGCCAAGAAGGACGGAACTATGGCTACACCTTC. Residues: CASQEGRNYGYTF.

Details on this clonotype: With a much larger clone just one base away, this may be a read error. The rearrangement links TRBV5-1 to TRBJ1-1; no reliable D call. V was shortened by 1 base and J by 6 bases, with 16 bases between the two germline ends. This CDR3 region has 15 residues. CDR1 is SGHRS, CDR2 YFSETQ, per germline. CDR3 protein: CASSLFRQPNAEAFF. CDR3 bases: TGCGCCAGCAGCTTGTTTCGACAACCCAACGCTGAAGCTTTCTTT.

The chain links TRBV5-6 to TRBJ2-4; possibly TRBD2 for D (5 bases). The CDR3 spans 17 residues. Per the germline V gene, CDR1 is SGHDT and CDR2 is YYEEEE. The V end was cut by 0 bases, the J end by 6 bases, with 19 bases between. CDR3 amino acids: CASSLDSGIPRGNIQYF. CDR3 DNA: TGTGCCAGCAGCTTGGACTCCGGGATCCCCCGCGGAAACATTCAGTACTTC.

The J gene is TRBJ1-1, the V gene TRBV4-1; 10 bases agree with TRBD1. Losses at the gene ends were 6 bases for V and 5 bases for J; bases not matched to a gene: 12. The CDR3 loop spans 16 amino acids. CDR1 and CDR2 (germline): MGHRA, YSYEKL. CDR3 residues: CASRPNDRGRGTEAFF. DNA for the CDR3: TGCGCCAGCAGACCGAATGACAGGGGGCGCGGGACTGAAGCTTTCTTT.

Note on this clonotype: No conserved phenylalanine or tryptophan is present at the end of the CDR3, so a read error is the likely explanation. It is unclear where the CDR3 begins or ends on the DNA, so no DNA is shown, and the CDR3 is as TCRdb lists it. The CDR3 loop is CASSFRIGADTEYS. This chain connects TRBV12-3 or TRBV12-4 to TRBJ2-3. The CDR3 length is 14 residues, termini included.

This clonotype was seen ten or more times. One end of the junction is discordant with germline, which a read error may explain. V gene TRBV2 combines with J gene TRBJ1-1; D remains unclear. Germline CDR1 is SNHLY and CDR2 is FYNNEI. The CDR3 has 15 residues. CDR3 bases: TGTGCCAGCAGCGAAGGGCCCTTAGATAACACTGAAGCTTTCTTT. Translating gives CASSEGPLDNTEAFF. The full variable domain, with the rest looked up from reference TRBV2 and TRBJ1-1, is EPEVTQTPSHQVTQMGQEVILRCVPISNHLYFYWYRQILGQKVEFLVSFYNNEISEKSEIFDDQFSVERPDGSNFTLKIRSTKLEDSAMYFCASSEGPLDNTEAFFGQGTRLTVV.

This clonotype came up many times. This clone may be a read error of a much larger clone one base away. This chain uses TRBV20-1 with TRBJ2-3; D is unclear. The V and J ends lost 6 bases and 9 bases respectively, with 19 bases between them. Germline values: CDR1 DFQATT, CDR2 SNEGSKA (reference sequence). This CDR3 contains 13 residues. The CDR3 loop is CSARPPECMTQYF. The CDR3 nucleotides are TGCAGTGCCAGACCCCCGGAGTGTATGACGCAGTATTTT.

Remarks on this clonotype: An end of the junction differs from the germline gene, which may be a read error. V usage is TRBV5-1 and J usage is TRBJ2-5; either TRBD1 or TRBD2 may supply D (5 bases each). This CDR3 is 14 amino acids long. Germline V CDR1 and CDR2: SGHRS, YFSETQ. This CDR3 reads CASSSQGAKEAQYF. Here the CDR3 DNA reads TGCGCCAGTAGCTCCCAGGGTGCGAAGGAGGCCCAGTACTTC.

This clonotype showed up many times. The rearrangement uses TRBV4-2 and TRBJ2-3; 7 bases align to TRBD1. Germline trimming cut 4 bases from V and 7 bases from J; bases unmatched to any gene: 11. This CDR3 is 15 amino acids long. The germline V gene has CDR1 LGHNA and CDR2 YNFKEQ. The CDR3 DNA follows: TGTGCCAGCAGCCCGGTAGGGGGCCCGGAGAATACGCAGTATTTT. It translates to CASSPVGGPENTQYF.

In its sample, this clonotype was seen many times. The gene calls are TRBV5-1 and TRBJ2-5; D possibly corresponds to TRBD2 (6 bases). Germline CDR1 SGHRS, CDR2 YFSETQ. The V end lost 3 bases, the J end lost 4 bases, and 13 bases lay between the germline ends. The CDR3 totals 14 residues. Here the CDR3 DNA reads TGCGCCAGCAGCTACGGGACTCACCCAGAGACCCAGTACTTC. It encodes CASSYGTHPETQYF. Filled out from reference TRBV5-1 and TRBJ2-5, the complete variable domain reads KAGVTQTPRYLIKTRGQQVTLSCSPISGHRSVSWYQQTPGQGLQFLFEYFSETQRNKGNFPGRFSGRQFSNSRSEMNVSTLELGDSALYLCASSYGTHPETQYFGPGTRLLVL.

This clonotype was recorded at least ten times. This chain connects TRBV10-3 to TRBJ1-5; 11 bases fit TRBD1. The CDR3 covers 15 residues. Per the germline V gene, CDR1 is ENHRY and CDR2 is SYGVKD. V lost 10 bases, J lost 2 bases, and 7 bases stayed unmatched. DNA of the CDR3: TGTGCCACTTGGACAGGGGGCGATGGCAATCAGCCCCAGCATTTT. It is translated as CATWTGGDGNQPQHF.

The rearrangement links TRBV9 to TRBJ2-3, with 7 bases lining up with TRBD2. Germline CDR1 is SGDLS and CDR2 is YYNGEE. The CDR3 has 14 amino acids. Trimming removed 3 bases from V and 6 bases from J; junction bases left unmatched: 7. The chain's CDR3 is CASSGLAEGDTQYF. CDR3 nucleotides: TGTGCCAGCAGCGGCCTAGCGGAGGGGGATACGCAGTATTTT.

This clonotype has a count of ten or more. This rearrangement joins TRBV5-1 to TRBJ1-2; D is unresolved. V was pared by 0 bases and J by 8 bases, with 17 bases between. CDR1 SGHRS and CDR2 YFSETQ come from the germline V gene. The CDR3 sequence is 15 residues long. The CDR3 bases are TGCGCCAGCAGCTTGGATGTTGCCCTAGGGTTGGGCTACACCTTC. It translates to CASSLDVALGLGYTF.

At least ten counts were recorded for this clonotype. The rearrangement uses TRBV14 and TRBJ2-2; D is undetermined. Trimming pared 1 base from V and 6 bases from J, leaving 6 bases between. Germline V CDR1 and CDR2: SGHDN, FVKESK. The CDR3 covers 13 residues. As DNA, the CDR3 is TGTGCCAGCAGCCAAGCGATGGCCGGGGAGCTGTTTTTT. It encodes CASSQAMAGELFF.

In its sample, this clonotype was seen a few times. A read error may be the cause here, since a much bigger clone is one base away. This sequence joins TRBV9 and TRBJ1-2; D possibly corresponds to TRBD1 (5 bases). The ends were cut back, 0 bases at V and 2 bases at J, with 11 bases in the middle. This CDR3 spans 15 amino acids. CDR1 is SGDLS and CDR2 is YYNGEE in the germline V gene. CDR3 sequence reads: CASSVGGGTNYGYTF. Written as DNA, the CDR3 is TGTGCCAGCAGCGTAGGCGGAGGGACCAACTATGGCTACACCTTC.

With regard to this clonotype: Compared with germline, one end of the junction differs, possibly owing to a read error. V gene TRBV6-5 combines with J gene TRBJ2-1; D remains unclear. This CDR3 is 16 amino acids long. Germline assignment: CDR1 MNHEY and CDR2 SVGAGI. The DNA of the CDR3 is TGTACCAGCAGTTACGCGGTAGAATGGTCCTACAATGAGCAGTTCTTC. The encoded protein is CTSSYAVEWSYNEQFF.

The chain carries TRBV28 and TRBJ1-5, with D perhaps TRBD1 (6 bases). The CDR3 has 13 residues. Trimming took off 1 base at V and 6 bases at J, with 7 bases between the two ends. Germline V CDR1 and CDR2: MDHEN, SYDVKM. This CDR3 reads CASSLLGGQPQHF. The CDR3 region has the DNA TGTGCCAGCAGTTTATTAGGGGGTCAGCCCCAGCATTTT.

The chain recombines TRBV18 with TRBJ1-2; 10 bases fit TRBD1. Trimming cost V 7 bases and J 8 bases; bases outside gene matches: 7. The CDR3 contains 13 residues. Germline V gene lookup returns CDR1 KGHSH and CDR2 LQKENI. CDR3 amino acids: CASFPGQGQGYTF. The CDR3 nucleotides read TGTGCCAGCTTCCCGGGACAGGGGCAAGGCTACACCTTC.